This entry lists 22 T cell receptor beta chains sequenced from one sample in a study of identical twins. TCRdb ran MiXCR on the 5' RACE reads and lists one entry per CDR3 protein. Here the sample spans some 590,000 distinct CDR3 sequences, 9.6% being singletons. In addition, the sample was reused for a study of yellow fever vaccine responses in identical twins.

What was sequenced was PBMCs. These receptors were taken from a woman under 30 in good health.

The chain uses TRBV7-2 and TRBJ2-5; 7 bases map to TRBD1. The CDR3 has 15 amino acids. V lost 4 bases, J lost 2 bases, and 7 bases stayed unmatched. Germline values: CDR1 SGHTA, CDR2 FQGNSA. The chain's CDR3 is CASSSPDRVQETQYF. As DNA, the CDR3 is TGTGCCAGCAGCTCCCCCGACAGGGTACAAGAGACCCAGTACTTC.

At least ten counts were recorded for this clonotype. The J gene is TRBJ2-7, the V gene TRBV4-2, with D unresolved. Germline V lookup: CDR1 LGHNA, CDR2 YNFKEQ. The CDR3 sequence is 14 residues long. Trimming pared 5 bases from V and 1 base from J, leaving 12 bases between. The CDR3 bases are TGTGCCAGCAGCAATTCAGCAGAGTCCTACGAGCAGTACTTC. Protein product: CASSNSAESYEQYF.

This clonotype has a handful of counts. V is TRBV27 and J is TRBJ2-1; possibly TRBD2 for D (7 bases). Trimming removed 1 base at V and 8 bases at J, with 12 bases between. This CDR3 contains 14 residues. Germline lookup yields CDR1 MNHEY and CDR2 SMNVEV (reference sequence). CDR3 region: CASSLWGGEDEQFF. CDR3 sequence (DNA): TGTGCCAGCAGTTTATGGGGGGGCGAAGATGAGCAGTTCTTC.

This clonotype turned up a few times. The rearrangement uses TRBV5-1 and TRBJ2-3, with D maybe TRBD1 (6 bases). Germline assignment: CDR1 SGHRS and CDR2 YFSETQ. CDR3 size: 16 residues. Trimming left V 4 bases short and J 2 bases short, with 17 bases between. CDR3 nucleotide sequence: TGCGCCAGCAGCAGATACAGGGTAGGGTCCACAGATACGCAGTATTTT. It is translated as CASSRYRVGSTDTQYF.

In this sample, this clonotype turned up a few times. J is TRBJ2-3 and V is TRBV29-1; 7 bases map to TRBD2. The germline gives CDR1 SQVTM, CDR2 ANQGSEA. This CDR3 region has 15 residues. V shed 6 bases and J 2 bases; nucleotides not matched to a gene: 11. The CDR3: CSVPRWRGTTDTQYF. The CDR3 bases are TGCAGCGTGCCTCGCTGGCGGGGGACCACAGATACGCAGTATTTT.

The chain links TRBV28 to TRBJ2-1; TRBD1 agrees at 9 bases. Germline trimming cut 2 bases from V and 4 bases from J; bases unmatched to any gene: 9. The germline CDR1 and CDR2 sequences are MDHEN and SYDVKM. This CDR3 has 17 amino acids. Written as DNA, the CDR3 is TGTGCCAGCAGTTTAGGTGGCACAGGGGGCGCGTACAATGAGCAGTTCTTC. It codes for CASSLGGTGGAYNEQFF. Full variable domain (rest looked up from reference TRBV28 and TRBJ2-1): DVKVTQSSRYLVKRTGEKVFLECVQDMDHENMFWYRQDPGLGLRLIYFSYDVKMKEKGDIPEGYSVSREKKERFSLILESASTNQTSMYLCASSLGGTGGAYNEQFFGPGTRLTVL.

The sample holds many counts of this clonotype. The germline gene is not matched at one end of the junction; a read error may be the cause. The V gene is TRBV7-7, the J gene TRBJ2-5; 10 bases map to TRBD2. Germline values: CDR1 SSHAT, CDR2 FNYEAQ (reference sequence). CDR3 length: 17 residues. The CDR3 sequence: CASSLRASGGAQETQYF. The CDR3 DNA is TGTGCTAGCAGCTTAAGGGCGAGCGGGGGGGCCCAAGAGACCCAGTACTTC. The entire variable domain, with the rest obtained from reference TRBV7-7 and TRBJ2-5, is as follows: GAGVSQSPRYKVTKRGQDVTLRCDPISSHATLYWYQQALGQGPEFLTYFNYEAQPDKSGLPSDRFSAERPEGSISTLTIQRTEQRDSAMYRCASSLRASGGAQETQYFGPGTRLLVL.

This chain joins TRBV6-2 or TRBV6-3 and TRBJ2-7; no definite D call. The CDR3 contains 11 residues. V dropped 6 bases and J dropped 6 bases, with 9 bases sitting between them. Per germline, CDR1 MNHEY and CDR2 SVGEGT. The CDR3: CASSQTAEQYF. DNA for the CDR3: TGTGCCAGCAGCCAAACCGCCGAGCAGTACTTC.

This clonotype was counted only a few times. At one of its ends the junction is not consistent with the germline gene, which may arise from a read error. The chain uses TRBV5-6 and TRBJ2-7, with D possibly being TRBD1 (7 bases). The CDR3 sequence is 14 residues long. Germline CDR1 SGHDT, CDR2 YYEEEE. The CDR3, as DNA: TGTGCCAGCAGCCCGGGGGACAGCTCCCACGAGCAGTACTTC. This codes for CASSPGDSSHEQYF. Supplemented by reference TRBV5-6 and TRBJ2-7, the full variable domain reads DAGVTQSPTHLIKTRGQQVTLRCSPKSGHDTVSWYQQALGQGPQFIFQYYEEEERQRGNFPDRFSGHQFPNYSSELNVNALLLGDSALYLCASSPGDSSHEQYFGPGTRLTVT.

This clonotype occurred many times. This chain links TRBV25-1 with TRBJ1-1; D might be TRBD1 (5 bases). Trimming removed 3 bases at V and 0 bases at J, with 8 bases between. This CDR3 contains 14 residues. CDR1 MGHDK and CDR2 SYGVNS come from the germline V gene. The CDR3 DNA follows: TGTGCCAGCAGTGATGGCAGGGTGAACACTGAAGCTTTCTTT. It specifies CASSDGRVNTEAFF. The full variable domain, rest sourced from reference TRBV25-1 and TRBJ1-1, is EADIYQTPRYLVIGTGKKITLECSQTMGHDKMYWYQQDPGMELHLIHYSYGVNSTEKGDLSSESTVSRIRTEHFPLTLESARPSHTSQYLCASSDGRVNTEAFFGQGTRLTVV.

This clonotype was counted only a few times. Written as DNA, the CDR3 is TGTGCCAGCAGCTCAACCGGGACTAGCAGGAATGAGCAGTTCTTC. It encodes CASSSTGTSRNEQFF. The chain has TRBV7-6 and TRBJ2-1, with 9 bases aligning to TRBD2. Losses at the gene ends were 4 bases for V and 7 bases for J; bases not matched to a gene: 8. The length of the CDR3 is 15 residues. In germline, CDR1 is SGHVS, CDR2 FNYEAQ.

This clonotype was counted only a few times. The chain has TRBV18 and TRBJ2-7; the D is unclear. V lost 0 bases and J lost 0, with 12 bases in between. Germline values: CDR1 KGHSH, CDR2 LQKENI. The CDR3 is made up of 16 amino acids. The CDR3 region is CASSPPRFSGSYEQYF. The CDR3 DNA sequence: TGTGCCAGCTCACCACCCCGGTTTTCGGGCTCCTACGAGCAGTACTTC.

The table lists this clonotype with a few counts. CDR3 bases: TGTGCCAGCAGCCAGACCCCCCGGGGGGAGACCCAGTACTTC. It codes for CASSQTPRGETQYF. The chain joins TRBV4-2 to TRBJ2-5, with D perhaps TRBD2 (6 bases). V was trimmed by 3 bases and J by 5 bases, leaving 13 bases between them. The germline CDR1 and CDR2 sequences are LGHNA and YNFKEQ. The CDR3 covers 14 residues.

CDR3 DNA: TGTGCCAGCAGCCGAGGTCAGGGCAGCACCGGGGAGCTGTTTTTT. It yields the protein CASSRGQGSTGELFF. V gene TRBV3-1 combines with J gene TRBJ2-2; maybe TRBD1 (5 bases). The CDR3 runs 15 residues. CDR1 is LGHDT, CDR2 YNNKEL, per germline (reference sequence). Trimming took 4 bases from V and 4 from J, leaving 13 bases between them.

The V call is TRBV28, the J call TRBJ1-4; D unresolved. The CDR3 covers 10 residues. V lost 5 bases and J lost 10, with 5 bases in between. Per the germline V gene, CDR1 is MDHEN and CDR2 is SYDVKM. The CDR3 here is CASSGAKLFF. Written as DNA, the CDR3 is TGTGCCAGCAGTGGAGCAAAACTGTTTTTT.

This clonotype was seen repeatedly, ten times or more. The chain joins TRBV20-1 to TRBJ1-1; the D gene is possibly TRBD1 (5 bases). The V gene's germline CDR1 is DFQATT and CDR2 SNEGSKA (reference sequence). This CDR3 is built from 12 residues. Trimming took off 3 bases at V and 11 bases at J, with 16 bases between the two ends. The CDR3 spells CSASGGVGSAFF. CDR3 DNA: TGCAGTGCTAGTGGGGGGGTAGGATCGGCTTTCTTT.

This clonotype was seen many times. J is TRBJ2-7 and V is TRBV6-2 or TRBV6-3; D may correspond to TRBD1 or TRBD2 (5 bases each). The CDR3 length is 12 residues. From germline, CDR1 is MNHEY and CDR2 SVGEGT. Trimming removed 7 bases at V and 2 bases at J, with 9 bases between. CDR3 sequence: CASKPGPYEQYF. In nucleotides, the CDR3 is TGTGCCAGCAAGCCGGGACCCTACGAGCAGTACTTC.

This clonotype came up many times. The chain links TRBV20-1 to TRBJ2-5; 11 bases fit TRBD2. The germline gives CDR1 DFQATT, CDR2 SNEGSKA (reference sequence). The CDR3 contains 14 residues. The trim removed 6 bases at V and 4 bases at J, leaving 7 bases unmatched. The chain's CDR3 is CSARYSGRGETQYF. The DNA of the CDR3 is TGCAGTGCCCGTTATAGCGGGAGGGGAGAGACCCAGTACTTC.

The genes are TRBV7-2 and TRBJ2-7; D remains ambiguous. The germline gives CDR1 SGHTA, CDR2 FQGNSA. The CDR3 spans 15 residues. V lost 3 bases, J lost 0 bases, and 12 bases lay in between. CDR3 protein: CASSFFLGSSYEQYF. In DNA, the CDR3 is TGTGCCAGCAGCTTTTTTTTAGGGTCCTCCTACGAGCAGTACTTC.

This clonotype was recorded at least ten times. The chain recombines TRBV4-3 with TRBJ2-2; tentatively, D is TRBD1 (5 bases). The CDR3 is 16 residues long. Germline CDR1 and CDR2: LGHNA and YSLEER. V was trimmed by 0 bases and J by 3 bases, leaving 11 bases between them. The CDR3 spells CASSQDPGLDTGELFF. The CDR3 DNA sequence: TGCGCCAGCAGCCAAGATCCAGGGCTTGACACCGGGGAGCTGTTTTTT.

The chain joins TRBV29-1 to TRBJ2-1; 14 nucleotides line up with TRBD2. Germline assignment: CDR1 SQVTM and CDR2 ANQGSEA. V lost 7 bases, J lost 8 bases, and 7 bases stayed unmatched. The length of the CDR3 is 14 residues. CDR3 coding DNA: TGCAGCGCCCAGACTAGCGGGAGGGCCTATGAGCAGTTCTTC. Its protein product is CSAQTSGRAYEQFF.

The chain is built from TRBV28 and TRBJ2-2; D remains ambiguous. Germline loops: CDR1 MDHEN, CDR2 SYDVKM. V dropped 11 bases and J dropped 1 base, with 11 bases sitting between them. This CDR3 has 13 residues. CDR3 amino acids: CAADQRNTGELFF. CDR3 bases: TGTGCCGCCGACCAGAGGAACACCGGGGAGCTGTTTTTT.